What follows are 26 T cell receptor beta chains derived from one specimen sequenced in a study of control samples from healthy donors and cancer patients. TCRdb's copy holds only in-frame clones and misses some; the assay was immunoSEQ multiplex PCR. Here the sample spans 130,000 or so clones, 75% to 95% being singletons. The sample was blood. These receptor sequences come from a man aged 18-30 years in good health.

V is TRBV7-2 and J is TRBJ2-1; 10 nucleotides line up with TRBD2. Germline values: CDR1 SGHTA, CDR2 FQGNSA. The CDR3 extends over 15 amino acids. The V segment lost 6 bases and the J segment 2 bases; nucleotides outside the gene matches: 4. For the CDR3, the DNA is TGTGCCAGCAGTAGCGGGGGGACTCCCTACAATGAGCAGTTCTTC. Its translation is CASSSGGTPYNEQFF. Full variable domain (remainder filled in from reference TRBV7-2 and TRBJ2-1): GAGVSQSPSNKVTEKGKDVELRCDPISGHTALYWYRQSLGQGLEFLIYFQGNSAPDKSGLPSDRFSAERTGGSVSTLTIQRTQQEDSAVYLCASSSGGTPYNEQFFGPGTRLTVL.

The chain joins TRBV6-5 to TRBJ2-2; TRBD1 or TRBD2 may be the D gene (6 bases each). The CDR3 has 14 amino acids. Trimming took off 8 bases at V and 3 bases at J, with 13 bases between the two ends. Germline V lookup: CDR1 MNHEY, CDR2 SVGAGI. The CDR3 DNA follows: TGTGCCAGCGGGGGGCTGACTGACACCGGGGAGCTGTTTTTT. Its protein product is CASGGLTDTGELFF.

The chain joins TRBV12-3 or TRBV12-4 to TRBJ2-1; D tentatively fits TRBD1 or TRBD2 (6 bases each). This CDR3 has 13 residues. Trimming cost V 0 bases and J 9 bases, with 9 bases left between them. Here the CDR3 DNA reads TGTGCCAGCAGTTTAGCCAGGGGAGGTGAGCAGTTCTTC. Translating gives CASSLARGGEQFF.

This chain links TRBV9 with TRBJ1-1; no clear D. The CDR3 loop spans 13 amino acids. Between the trimmed V and J ends, which lost 2 bases and 2 bases, there was a span of 7 bases. CDR1 and CDR2 (germline): SGDLS, YYNGEE. The CDR3 DNA reads TGTGCCAGCAGCGTTGAGGCTAACACTGAAGCTTTCTTT. Translation gives CASSVEANTEAFF.

V usage is TRBV27 and J usage is TRBJ2-7; D is perhaps TRBD1 or TRBD2 (6 bases each). Trimming left V 9 bases short and J 0 bases short, with 15 bases between. Per germline, CDR1 MNHEY and CDR2 SMNVEV (reference sequence). This CDR3 spans 14 amino acids. CDR3 region: CASIREDSSYEQYF. CDR3 nucleotides: TGTGCCAGTATAAGGGAGGACAGCTCCTACGAGCAGTACTTC.

The chain couples TRBV7-9 to TRBJ1-4, with 11 bases matching TRBD1. V shed 4 bases and J 0 bases; nucleotides not matched to a gene: 4. The CDR3 runs 17 residues. The V gene's germline CDR1 is SEHNR and CDR2 FQNEAQ (reference sequence). The CDR3 sequence: CASSWPGQGATNEKLFF. CDR3 nucleotide sequence: TGTGCCAGCAGCTGGCCGGGACAGGGGGCAACTAATGAAAAACTGTTTTTT.

This clone was recorded only once. The CDR3 loop is CASSVSAQETQYF. As DNA, the CDR3 is TGTGCCAGCAGCGTATCGGCTCAAGAGACCCAGTACTTC. V gene TRBV9 combines with J gene TRBJ2-5; no reliable D call. The ends were cut back, 1 base at V and 2 bases at J, with 6 bases in the middle. CDR1 is SGDLS, CDR2 YYNGEE, per germline. The CDR3 is 13 amino acids.

V gene TRBV11-2 combines with J gene TRBJ1-2; D remains ambiguous. CDR1 and CDR2 (germline): SGHAT, FQNNGV. CDR3 length equals 13 residues. V was trimmed by 5 bases and J by 4 bases, leaving 11 bases between them. This chain's CDR3 is CASSPHAFYGYTF. CDR3 DNA: TGTGCCAGCAGCCCTCACGCGTTCTATGGCTACACCTTC.

The chain recombines TRBV7-9 with TRBJ2-7; 7 nucleotides align to TRBD1. There are 15 residues in the CDR3. Trimming took 4 bases from V and 5 from J; bases not matched to a gene: 11. Per the germline V gene, CDR1 is SEHNR and CDR2 is FQNEAQ (reference sequence). DNA of the CDR3: TGTGCCAGCAGCTCGCGATCGACAGGGCTCGACGAGCAGTACTTC. Amino acids: CASSSRSTGLDEQYF.

As regards this clone: This same CDR3 is encoded by further DNA sequences in the sample. The chain combines TRBV10-3 with TRBJ2-3, with 12 bases lining up with TRBD2. The V gene's germline CDR1 is ENHRY and CDR2 SYGVKD. Trimming cost V 9 bases and J 3 bases; bases outside gene matches: 4. The CDR3 is 14 amino acids. The CDR3 nucleotides are TGTGCCATTAGACTAGCGGGGGAAACAGATACGCAGTATTTT. The encoded protein is CAIRLAGETDTQYF.

The chain is built from TRBV4-3 and TRBJ2-7; D ambiguous. V gave up 0 bases and J gave up 1 base, with 10 bases separating them. Germline V gene lookup returns CDR1 LGHNA and CDR2 YSLEER. The CDR3 is made up of 15 amino acids. The CDR3 DNA follows: TGCGCCAGCAGCCAAGATAACTTATGGTCCTACGAGCAGTACTTC. It yields the protein CASSQDNLWSYEQYF.

The chain uses TRBV6-4 and TRBJ2-7; TRBD1 matches 7 bases. The CDR3 length is 12 residues. Germline V gene data show CDR1 as MRHNA and CDR2 as SNTAGT. Trimming took 2 bases from V and 9 from J; bases not matched to a gene: 4. The CDR3 region is CASSDTRTGQYF. CDR3 in DNA: TGTGCCAGCAGTGACACCAGGACAGGGCAGTACTTC.

V is TRBV3-1 (or the pseudogene TRBV3-2) and J is TRBJ2-7; no definite D call. The CDR3 runs to 12 residues. CDR1 is LGHDT, CDR2 YNNKEL, per germline (reference sequence). The V gene lost 1 base and the J gene lost 4 bases, with 5 bases spanning the gap. CDR3 region: CASSQVGYEQYF. DNA for the CDR3: TGTGCCAGCAGCCAAGTCGGGTACGAGCAGTACTTC.

CDR3 sequence (DNA): TGTGCCAGCAGCTTAGAGGCTCAGAGGGGACGCCAAACAATCGAGCAGTACTTC. It encodes CASSLEAQRGRQTIEQYF. This chain links TRBV7-9 with TRBJ2-7; D may match TRBD1 or TRBD2 (5 bases each). Trimming cost V 1 base and J 6 bases, with 25 bases left between them. This CDR3 has 18 residues. CDR1 is SEHNR, CDR2 FQNEAQ, per germline (reference sequence).

V usage is TRBV7-6 and J usage is TRBJ2-7, with 8 bases lining up with TRBD1. The CDR3 covers 13 residues. CDR1 and CDR2 from the germline V gene are SGHVS and FNYEAQ. The V gene end was trimmed by 6 bases and the J gene end by 4 bases; junction bases not matched to a gene: 5. The CDR3 DNA sequence: TGTGCCAGCAGTAAGGACAGGGAATACGAGCAGTACTTC. Translating gives CASSKDREYEQYF.

This chain's CDR3 is CASSVRGNTEAFF. CDR3 DNA sequence: TGTGCCAGCAGTGTACGGGGGAACACTGAAGCTTTCTTT. The V and J genes are TRBV2 and TRBJ1-1; no clear D. Germline values: CDR1 SNHLY, CDR2 FYNNEI. The CDR3 extends over 13 amino acids. V lost 4 bases and J lost 1, with 7 bases in between.

The rearrangement links TRBV5-1 to TRBJ2-3; TRBD2 agrees at 8 bases. The CDR3 totals 16 residues. CDR1 is SGHRS, CDR2 YFSETQ, per germline. V lost 5 bases to trimming and J lost 1 base; unmatched junction nucleotides: 9. The CDR3 DNA follows: TGCGCCAGCAGGCCCCGTGCGGGGGGCCGCACAGATACGCAGTATTTT. Protein: CASRPRAGGRTDTQYF.

The genes are TRBV7-9 and TRBJ2-5; 8 bases align to TRBD2. The length of the CDR3 is 16 residues. The ends lost 5 bases at V and 0 bases at J; junction bases unmatched: 8. The germline V gene encodes CDR1 SEHNR and CDR2 FQNEAQ (reference sequence). In DNA form, the CDR3 reads TGTGCCAGCAGCCCCCGGGGGGGCAGAAACCAAGAGACCCAGTACTTC. It translates to CASSPRGGRNQETQYF. The complete variable domain, with remaining parts taken from reference TRBV7-9 and TRBJ2-5, reads DTGVSQNPRHKITKRGQNVTFRCDPISEHNRLYWYRQTLGQGPEFLTYFQNEAQLEKSRLLSDRFSAERPKGSFSTLEIQRTEQGDSAMYLCASSPRGGRNQETQYFGPGTRLLVL.

This rearrangement joins TRBV5-4 to TRBJ1-5; no clear D. Germline V gene sequence: CDR1 SGHNT, CDR2 YYREEE (reference sequence). The CDR3 contains 14 residues. V lost 4 bases, J lost 3 bases, and 11 bases lay in between. CDR3: CASSPDGNNQPQHF. CDR3 in DNA: TGTGCCAGCAGCCCGGACGGAAACAATCAGCCCCAGCATTTT. Variable domain in full (rest from reference TRBV5-4 and TRBJ1-5): ETGVTQSPTHLIKTRGQQVTLRCSSQSGHNTVSWYQQALGQGPQFIFQYYREEENGRGNFPPRFSGLQFPNYSSELNVNALELDDSALYLCASSPDGNNQPQHFGDGTRLSIL.

The chain uses TRBV2 and TRBJ1-2; 11 bases line up with TRBD1. The V gene's germline CDR1 is SNHLY and CDR2 FYNNEI. The CDR3 extends over 14 amino acids. J gave up 4 bases and V 6 bases, and 4 bases lay outside the gene matches. The CDR3 bases are TGTGCCAGCAGAGGGGACAGGGGGACCTATGGCTACACCTTC. Its translation is CASRGDRGTYGYTF.

This sequence joins TRBV5-1 and TRBJ2-3; possible D gene TRBD2, 6 bases. Germline V lookup: CDR1 SGHRS, CDR2 YFSETQ. Trimming stripped 0 bases from V and 1 base from J, with 12 bases between. CDR3 length: 16 amino acids. CDR3 DNA sequence: TGCGCCAGCAGCTTGGCCAAGGGCGGGGGCACAGATACGCAGTATTTT. As protein: CASSLAKGGGTDTQYF.

The chain links TRBV19 to TRBJ1-2; D unclear. V was pared by 6 bases and J by 8 bases, with 19 bases between. Looked up from germline, CDR1 is LNHDA and CDR2 is SQIVND (reference sequence). The CDR3 sequence is 14 residues long. Here the CDR3 DNA reads TGTGCCAGTAGCCCTACCCGGACTGACTTCGGCTACACCTTC. Its translation is CASSPTRTDFGYTF.

The V gene is TRBV5-5, the J gene TRBJ1-1; D not resolved. CDR1 and CDR2 (germline): SGHKS, YYEKEE (reference sequence). CDR3 size: 14 residues. Trimming stripped 2 bases from V and 3 bases from J, with 11 bases between. The CDR3: CASSLTVPHTEAFF. CDR3 coding DNA: TGTGCCAGCAGCTTAACCGTACCCCACACTGAAGCTTTCTTT.

CDR3 in DNA: TGCGCCAGCAGCTTGCGTGGGCCCCCCGGCGGAACCTTC. As protein: CASSLRGPPGGTF. The chain uses TRBV5-1 and TRBJ1-2; no definite D call. The CDR3 sequence is 13 residues long. Germline V lookup: CDR1 SGHRS, CDR2 YFSETQ. Trimming took 1 base from V and 14 from J, leaving 18 bases between them.

This chain connects TRBV29-1 to TRBJ2-5; TRBD2 aligns across 8 bases. Germline CDR1 and CDR2: SQVTM and ANQGSEA. The CDR3 is made up of 14 amino acids. Trimming cost V 3 bases and J 3 bases; bases outside gene matches: 6. CDR3 nucleotide sequence: TGCAGCGTTGAGGTACTTAGCGGGGAAGAGACCCAGTACTTC. Translating gives CSVEVLSGEETQYF.

The gene calls are TRBV20-1 and TRBJ1-2; D is ambiguous. Germline CDR1 DFQATT, CDR2 SNEGSKA (reference sequence). The CDR3 is 10 amino acids. V was pared by 3 bases and J by 3 bases, with 2 bases between. The CDR3 DNA reads as TGCAGTGCTAGGGACTATGGCTACACCTTC. Its translation: CSARDYGYTF.